This T cell receptor (beta chain) was captured in a study of T cells in Graves' hyperthyroidism and ophthalmopathy. Study overall: It was at initial diagnosis, before any treatment, that peripheral blood was collected. General study results and limits: Ophthalmopathy onset followed model prediction by a median roughly six months.

Amplified regions were TCR beta CDR3 sequences from RNA transcripts. Primed by the HTBI set, a first-round RT-PCR was run on the TCR CDR3. In TCRdb, the multiplex PCR reads were re-called with MiXCR into one record per CDR3 protein. The data contain 300,000 to 500,000 distinct CDR3 sequences, 15% of them singletons. Stable hyperthyroidism: no ophthalmopathy progression over 18 months of follow-up. Trimming shortened V by 0 bases and J by 1 base, and 10 bases separated the two germline ends. The CDR3 is 15 amino acids. CDR1 MDHEN and CDR2 SYDVKM come from the germline V gene. Ten or more counts support this clonotype. Its antigen remains unknown.

The chain has TRBV28 and TRBJ2-7; D may be TRBD2 (5 bases). Specimen: blood. The source of this sequence is a woman aged 25 to 39 with Graves' hyperthyroidism. Here the CDR3 reads CASSLWGSGSYEQYF. The CDR3 DNA sequence: TGTGCCAGCAGTTTATGGGGGAGTGGATCCTACGAGCAGTACTTC. The variable domain in full, with the rest retrieved from reference TRBV28 and TRBJ2-7, is DVKVTQSSRYLVKRTGEKVFLECVQDMDHENMFWYRQDPGLGLRLIYFSYDVKMKEKGDIPEGYSVSREKKERFSLILESASTNQTSMYLCASSLWGSGSYEQYFGPGTRLTVT.